These 16 T cell receptor beta chains were all obtained from the same sample, sequenced in a study of beta chain features in type 1 diabetes. As every portion of the isolated RNA was reverse transcribed, the sequencing read expressed TCRB transcripts. Sequencing used immunoSEQ multiplex PCR; TCRdb keeps in-frame clones, though not all of them. The data show about 140,000 clones, with 9% to 10% seen just once and less than 0.85% held by the top ten. Sample: central memory CD4+ T cells from blood. The receptors were sampled from a woman in her forties in good health.

This clone was detected a few times. The chain is built from TRBV6-5 and TRBJ2-2; D is unclear. CDR3 length equals 13 residues. V lost 6 bases, J lost 4 bases, and 9 bases lay in between. Looked up from germline, CDR1 is MNHEY and CDR2 is SVGAGI. CDR3: CASRPAGTGELFF. The DNA for the CDR3 is TGTGCCAGCAGACCAGCAGGCACCGGGGAGCTGTTTTTT.

The chain couples TRBV6-1 to TRBJ1-1; TRBD1 agrees at 7 bases. V lost 5 bases to trimming and J lost 5 bases; unmatched junction nucleotides: 5. CDR3 length equals 13 residues. Germline values: CDR1 MNHNS, CDR2 SASEGT. Here the CDR3 DNA reads TGTGCCAGCAGTTCGCAGGGGGTTACTGAAGCTTTCTTT. Protein product: CASSSQGVTEAFF.

The rearrangement uses TRBV27 and TRBJ2-1, with TRBD2 identical over 9 bases. Germline V gene lookup returns CDR1 MNHEY and CDR2 SMNVEV (reference sequence). This CDR3 is 17 amino acids long. V lost 2 bases and J lost 5; bases outside the gene matches: 10. The CDR3 DNA sequence: TGTGCCAGCAGTTTACGCCCGAGCGGGGGGAACGACAATGAGCAGTTCTTC. Protein sequence: CASSLRPSGGNDNEQFF.

This clone was observed a few times. This chain joins TRBV4-2 and TRBJ1-2; maybe TRBD1 (6 bases). The CDR3 runs 15 residues. The germline V and J ends were trimmed by 3 bases and 3 bases, with 14 bases remaining between them. Germline CDR1 LGHNA, CDR2 YNFKEQ. The CDR3 spells CASSHLNRVDYGYTF. In nucleotides, the CDR3 is TGTGCCAGCAGCCACCTCAACAGGGTCGACTATGGCTACACCTTC.

This clone has only a few counts. V is TRBV9 and J is TRBJ1-6, with D perhaps TRBD1 (6 bases). Germline V gene sequence: CDR1 SGDLS, CDR2 YYNGEE. This CDR3 spans 13 amino acids. The V and J ends lost 3 bases and 6 bases respectively, with 7 bases between them. The CDR3 DNA reads TGTGCCAGCAGCGGGACAGCTAATTCACCCCTCCACTTT. It codes for CASSGTANSPLHF.

This clone was found many times. V and J are TRBV19 and TRBJ1-2; 12 bases line up with TRBD1. The V segment lost 7 bases and the J segment 4 bases; nucleotides outside the gene matches: 16. From germline, CDR1 is LNHDA and CDR2 SQIVND (reference sequence). The CDR3 consists of 18 residues. CDR3: CASTTVRGQGARGYGYTF. As DNA, the CDR3 is TGTGCCAGTACTACAGTACGGGGACAGGGGGCGCGCGGCTATGGCTACACCTTC. The full variable domain, rest sourced from reference TRBV19 and TRBJ1-2, is DGGITQSPKYLFRKEGQNVTLSCEQNLNHDAMYWYRQDPGQGLRLIYYSQIVNDFQKGDIAEGYSVSREKKESFPLTVTSAQKNPTAFYLCASTTVRGQGARGYGYTFGSGTRLTVV.

This clone was seen more than once but under ten times. The chain uses TRBV7-2 and TRBJ2-2, with a possible D match to TRBD1 (6 bases). The CDR3 contains 14 residues. V was trimmed by 5 bases and J by 5 bases, leaving 12 bases between them. Per germline, CDR1 SGHTA and CDR2 FQGNSA. The CDR3 DNA reads TGTGCCAGCAGCCAGGGGTCTCGGACCGGGGAGCTGTTTTTT. This gives the protein CASSQGSRTGELFF.

The chain joins TRBV7-8 to TRBJ1-1; D remains unclear. The germline V gene has CDR1 SGHVS and CDR2 FQNEAQ. The CDR3 length is 13 residues. V lost 3 bases and J lost 2, with 7 bases in between. In nucleotides, the CDR3 is TGTGCCAGCAGCTTGGTAGAAAACACTGAAGCTTTCTTT. As protein: CASSLVENTEAFF.

This clone was detected many times. The J gene is TRBJ1-1, the V gene TRBV5-1, with a tentative D call TRBD1 (6 bases). Trimming left V 9 bases short and J 3 bases short, with 15 bases between. The germline V gene has CDR1 SGHRS and CDR2 YFSETQ. The CDR3 length is 13 residues. The CDR3 nucleotides read TGCGCCACCGCCAGGGGATCGGACACTGAAGCTTTCTTT. It specifies CATARGSDTEAFF.

J is TRBJ1-6 and V is TRBV10-3; TRBD1 matches 10 bases. The CDR3 runs to 16 residues. Unmatched junction bases numbered 7, after V lost 2 bases and J lost 9 bases. CDR1 is ENHRY and CDR2 is SYGVKD in the germline V gene. The CDR3 DNA sequence: TGTGCCATCAGTGAGACAGGGACAGGGGTGCGTTCACCCCTCCACTTT. The encoded protein is CAISETGTGVRSPLHF.

This clone was counted between two and nine times. The rearrangement links TRBV15 to TRBJ2-5; TRBD1 matches 8 bases. Trimming at V came to 1 base and at J to 3 bases, leaving 7 bases not matched to a gene. CDR1 LNHNV and CDR2 YYDKDF come from the germline V gene (reference sequence). This CDR3 comprises 16 residues. The DNA of the CDR3 is TGTGCCACCAGCAGAGGTCAAGGGACAGGTGAAGAGACCCAGTACTTC. Its translation: CATSRGQGTGEETQYF.

This clone was seen a few times. The chain is built from TRBV4-1 and TRBJ2-7; 7 nucleotides line up with TRBD2. Losses at the gene ends were 1 base for V and 2 bases for J; bases not matched to a gene: 11. Germline lookup yields CDR1 MGHRA and CDR2 YSYEKL. This CDR3 has 17 residues. CDR3 in amino acids: CASSQVSGKERTYEQYF. The DNA of the CDR3 is TGCGCCAGCAGCCAAGTCAGCGGGAAGGAACGAACCTACGAGCAGTACTTC.

V gene TRBV7-7 combines with J gene TRBJ2-5; 8 bases align to TRBD1. This CDR3 has 17 residues. The V and J ends lost 4 bases and 2 bases, in that order; junction bases with no gene match: 12. Germline V gives CDR1 SSHAT, CDR2 FNYEAQ (reference sequence). The chain's CDR3 is CASSWGLTGQGQETQYF. The CDR3 DNA reads as TGTGCCAGCAGCTGGGGGTTAACCGGACAGGGTCAAGAGACCCAGTACTTC.

This clone has more than one count but fewer than ten. The gene calls are TRBV18 and TRBJ2-5; unclear D gene. The CDR3 length is 12 residues. The germline V and J ends were trimmed by 4 bases and 2 bases, with 5 bases remaining between them. CDR1 is KGHSH and CDR2 is LQKENI in the germline V gene. The CDR3 nucleotides read TGTGCCAGCTCACGGCAGCAAGAGACCCAGTACTTC. Encoded protein: CASSRQQETQYF.

J is TRBJ2-7 and V is TRBV5-1; D is perhaps TRBD2 (6 bases). Germline V gene sequence: CDR1 SGHRS, CDR2 YFSETQ. Trimming left V 3 bases short and J 2 bases short, with 15 bases between. The CDR3 covers 15 residues. The DNA of the CDR3 is TGCGCCAGCAGCTCCGCCGGGACGGGAGCCTACGAGCAGTACTTC. Residues: CASSSAGTGAYEQYF.

This chain links TRBV6-6 with TRBJ1-5, with D possibly being TRBD1 (5 bases). CDR3 size: 14 residues. The V end lost 6 bases, the J end lost 1 base, and 10 bases lay between the germline ends. Germline-derived CDR1 and CDR2 are MNHNY and SVGAGI (reference sequence). The DNA of the CDR3 is TGTGCCAGCAGCAGGGATAGGAGCAATCAGCCCCAGCATTTT. This encodes CASSRDRSNQPQHF.